The 21 T cell receptor beta chains reported below all come from one sample, sequenced in a study of regulatory T cells in long-lasting Graves disease (dated by TCRdb to 2020 to 2022). To prepare the library, multiplex PCR was applied. Sequencing was carried out with an Illumina HiSeq 4000. TCR beta libraries were built with iRepertoire HTBI primers and Arm-PCR amplification of CDR3 regions. TCRdb's own reprocessing of the public reads used fastp at Q25 and MiXCR and kept productive beta chains. Rows are combined by CDR3 protein, so each entry shows the most common genes and DNA. The sample records 400,000 to 500,000 distinct CDR3 sequences, 14% of which are singletons. In total, the top ten clones hold under 20% of the sample. In light of the paper, this sample's time point label describes: newly diagnosed GD, antithyroid drugs for less than 3 months. For both TCR sequencing and RNA sequencing, RNA was extracted from PBMCs using TRIzol.

The same data also contributed to another study, on T cells in Graves' hyperthyroidism and ophthalmopathy.

This specimen consisted of peripheral blood mononuclear cells (PBMCs), obtained at new diagnosis, from a patient treated with antithyroid drugs. These receptors all come from a woman between 50 and 59 years old with Graves disease. Donor details come from another sample of the same person, matched by shared clones.

This clonotype was observed at least ten times. The J gene is TRBJ1-5, the V gene TRBV2; D gene uncertain. The CDR3 sequence is 13 residues long. V lost 8 bases to trimming and J lost 0 bases, with 8 bases between them. Germline V gives CDR1 SNHLY, CDR2 FYNNEI. Here the CDR3 DNA reads TGTGCCAGCGGCTTAGTTAGCAATCAGCCCCAGCATTTT. Translation gives CASGLVSNQPQHF.

Many counts were recorded for this clonotype. This sequence joins TRBV19 and TRBJ2-1; the match to TRBD2 covers 16 bases. V lost 6 bases and J lost 8; bases outside the gene matches: 10. Germline CDR1 and CDR2: LNHDA and SQIVND (reference sequence). CDR3 size: 17 residues. The CDR3 region is CASSTRPGLAGGYEQFF. CDR3 nucleotide sequence: TGTGCCAGTAGCACACGCCCGGGACTAGCGGGAGGGTATGAGCAGTTCTTC.

This clonotype was seen only a few times. The chain links TRBV6-4 to TRBJ2-4; possibly TRBD1 for D (5 bases). The CDR3 runs to 16 residues. The ends were cut back, 4 bases at V and 0 bases at J, with 13 bases in the middle. Germline assignment: CDR1 MRHNA and CDR2 SNTAGT. The CDR3 region is CASSALDTVAKNIQYF. DNA of the CDR3: TGTGCCAGCAGTGCCCTGGACACCGTAGCCAAAAACATTCAGTACTTC.

Many counts were recorded for this clonotype. The chain uses TRBV6-2 or TRBV6-3 and TRBJ1-2; TRBD1 matches 12 bases. Germline V gene sequence: CDR1 MNHEY, CDR2 SVGEGT. The CDR3 is 15 amino acids. After removal of 2 bases from V and 6 bases from J, the junction contained 4 bases not matched to a gene. The CDR3 DNA follows: TGTGCCAGCAGTTACACGGGGACAGGGGGCGATGGCTACACCTTC. Its protein product is CASSYTGTGGDGYTF.

This clonotype appeared many times. The chain joins TRBV12-3 or TRBV12-4 to TRBJ2-2; maybe TRBD2 (6 bases). The CDR3 spans 14 residues. V dropped 6 bases and J dropped 2 bases, with 10 bases sitting between them. Written as DNA, the CDR3 is TGTGCCAGCAGCTCTGGACTAAACACCGGGGAGCTGTTTTTT. This gives the protein CASSSGLNTGELFF.

This clonotype was counted ten times or more. This chain joins TRBV5-1 and TRBJ2-3, with 13 bases fitting TRBD2. The CDR3 covers 16 residues. V dropped 4 bases and J dropped 0; count of bases not matched to a gene: 2. Germline lookup yields CDR1 SGHRS and CDR2 YFSETQ. In DNA, the CDR3 is TGCGCCAGCAGCGGGACTAGCGGGAAGAGCACAGATACGCAGTATTTT. Translating gives CASSGTSGKSTDTQYF.

This chain links TRBV20-1 with TRBJ2-1, with D perhaps matching TRBD2 (5 bases). Looked up from germline, CDR1 is DFQATT and CDR2 is SNEGSKA (reference sequence). Trimming took 3 bases from V and 5 from J, leaving 11 bases between them. The CDR3 runs 13 residues. Here the CDR3 DNA reads TGCAGTGCTAGTTGGCGGGCGGACAATGAGCAGTTCTTC. Translating gives CSASWRADNEQFF.

Remarks on this clonotype: A much larger clone is a single base away; this may be a read error. The chain is built from TRBV6-9 and TRBJ1-2; D not resolved. The CDR3 loop spans 13 amino acids. Looked up from germline, CDR1 is MNHGY and CDR2 is SVAAGI. The CDR3 loop is CASSYSNGYGYIF. CDR3 DNA: TGTGCCAGCAGTTATTCCAACGGCTATGGCTACATCTTC.

This clonotype has only a few counts. The CDR3 DNA reads as TGTGCCAGCAGGGCGACTGAGGGATCTGGAAACACCATATATTTT. This sequence encodes CASRATEGSGNTIYF. The chain is built from TRBV5-5 and TRBJ1-3; D is ambiguous. Germline loops: CDR1 SGHKS, CDR2 YYEKEE (reference sequence). This CDR3 has 15 residues. Trimming removed 5 bases at V and 1 base at J, with 13 bases between.

With regard to this clonotype: This sequence may be a read error, since a much larger clone differs from it by one base. This rearrangement joins TRBV5-8 to TRBJ1-2; 7 positions agree with TRBD1. Germline loops: CDR1 SGHTS, CDR2 YDEGEE. CDR3 length: 15 amino acids. The CDR3 region is CASSLGYRGNCGYTF. The CDR3, as DNA: TGTGCCAGCAGCTTGGGATACAGGGGAAACTGTGGCTACACCTTC.

This clonotype was counted at least ten times. The rearrangement uses TRBV18 and TRBJ2-1, with D perhaps assigned TRBD1 or TRBD2 (6 bases each). The CDR3 totals 16 residues. Germline lookup yields CDR1 KGHSH and CDR2 LQKENI. The V gene lost 2 bases and the J gene lost 8 bases, with 19 bases spanning the gap. CDR3 region: CASSPVRGWSGDEQFF. The CDR3 DNA reads TGTGCCAGCTCACCAGTCCGGGGGTGGTCAGGGGATGAGCAGTTCTTC.

This clonotype has just a few counts. The J gene is TRBJ1-4, the V gene TRBV6-1; TRBD1 matches at 7 bases. V lost 5 bases and J lost 2; bases outside the gene matches: 8. Germline V CDR1 and CDR2: MNHNS, SASEGT. The CDR3 contains 16 residues. CDR3: CASSHDRVSTNEKLFF. CDR3 coding DNA: TGTGCCAGCAGTCACGACAGGGTTTCCACTAATGAAAAACTGTTTTTT.

This clonotype appeared a few times. CDR3 region: CAISESRRDTQVSPLHF. The CDR3 DNA is TGTGCCATCAGTGAGTCAAGGCGGGACACTCAAGTTTCACCCCTCCACTTT. J is TRBJ1-6 and V is TRBV10-3; TRBD1 might be the D (6 bases). Looked up from germline, CDR1 is ENHRY and CDR2 is SYGVKD. Trimming stripped 0 bases from V and 9 bases from J, with 18 bases between. CDR3 length equals 17 residues.

The sample holds a few counts of this clonotype. The chain uses TRBV6-1 and TRBJ2-7; the D call may be TRBD1 or TRBD2 (5 bases each). Trimming stripped 6 bases from V and 7 bases from J, with 19 bases between. Germline V gene lookup returns CDR1 MNHNS and CDR2 SASEGT. The CDR3 contains 14 residues. The CDR3 loop is CASRKLLTEGEQYF. The CDR3, as DNA: TGTGCCAGCAGGAAACTCTTAACCGAGGGGGAGCAGTACTTC.

This clonotype was detected ten times or more. The chain is built from TRBV5-1 and TRBJ2-7; 8 bases align to TRBD2. The CDR3 has 14 amino acids. CDR1 is SGHRS and CDR2 is YFSETQ in the germline V gene. The V and J ends lost 0 bases and 4 bases, in that order; junction bases with no gene match: 3. The CDR3 nucleotides read TGCGCCAGCAGCTTGGTAGCGGGGCAATACGAGCAGTACTTC. It encodes CASSLVAGQYEQYF.

This clonotype was seen a handful of times. The CDR3 here is CASSLTSGILNEQFF. The CDR3 DNA sequence: TGTGCCAGCAGCCTAACTAGCGGCATCCTCAATGAGCAGTTCTTC. The chain recombines TRBV9 with TRBJ2-1; 8 nucleotides match TRBD2. The CDR3 has 15 residues. Germline assignment: CDR1 SGDLS and CDR2 YYNGEE. V lost 4 bases, J lost 6 bases, and 9 bases stayed unmatched.

This clonotype was detected many times. The chain carries TRBV2 and TRBJ2-5; D perhaps matches TRBD2 (5 bases). V was cut by 4 bases and J by 4 bases, with 10 bases left in between. The CDR3 covers 13 residues. Per the germline V gene, CDR1 is SNHLY and CDR2 is FYNNEI. The DNA for the CDR3 is TGTGCCAGCAGTGTAACTAGGTCAGAGACCCAGTACTTC. Its translation is CASSVTRSETQYF.

This clonotype was recorded at least ten times. CDR3 bases: TGTGCCAGCAGCTTAAGACTAGAGGACTTCGATGAGCAGTTCTTC. This translates into CASSLRLEDFDEQFF. The chain couples TRBV11-1 to TRBJ2-1; D might be TRBD2 (6 bases). Trimming shortened V by 2 bases and J by 8 bases, and 16 bases separated the two germline ends. CDR1 and CDR2 from the germline V gene are SGHAT and FQDESV (reference sequence). The length of the CDR3 is 15 residues.

This clonotype was observed many times. The CDR3 protein is CASSIRAGGRNNEQFF. The CDR3 DNA reads as TGTGCCAGTAGTATCCGGGCGGGAGGGCGGAACAATGAGCAGTTCTTC. This chain uses TRBV19 with TRBJ2-1; TRBD2 matches at 9 bases. V dropped 3 bases and J dropped 5; count of bases not matched to a gene: 8. The CDR3 spans 16 residues. Germline values: CDR1 LNHDA, CDR2 SQIVND (reference sequence).

The chain combines TRBV5-1 with TRBJ2-5; D call uncertain. The V and J ends lost 0 bases and 1 base respectively, with 7 bases between them. The germline CDR1 and CDR2 sequences are SGHRS and YFSETQ. The CDR3 extends over 14 amino acids. Written as DNA, the CDR3 is TGCGCCAGCAGCTTGGCCGACACCCAAGAGACCCAGTACTTC. Translating it yields CASSLADTQETQYF.

This clonotype has ten or more counts. This sequence joins TRBV20-1 and TRBJ1-1, with TRBD1 matching over 8 bases. CDR3 length: 14 amino acids. The junction had 11 bases not matched to a gene; V was cut back by 3 bases and J by 8 bases. Germline CDR1 and CDR2: DFQATT and SNEGSKA (reference sequence). The CDR3 loop is CSASPGTGISEAFF. The CDR3 DNA reads as TGCAGTGCTAGCCCCGGGACAGGTATATCGGAAGCTTTCTTT.